This paragraph covers one TCR beta chain sequence. This sample is drawn from a study of identical twins. Using its own MiXCR run on the 5' RACE reads, TCRdb lists one record per CDR3 protein. The repertoire holds around 340,000 distinct CDR3 sequences, with about 12% as singletons. These same records also appear under a second study, on yellow fever vaccine responses in identical twins.

Sequenced input: CD8+ T cells sorted from blood. This receptor was identified in a woman younger than 35 in good health.

The CDR3 DNA reads as TGCGCCAGCAGCCAAGGGGGAGTTAATGAAAAACTGTTTTTT. Translating gives CASSQGGVNEKLFF. The J gene is TRBJ1-4, the V gene TRBV4-1; D unclear. This CDR3 contains 14 residues. Germline CDR1 is MGHRA and CDR2 is YSYEKL. The V end lost 1 base, the J end lost 4 bases, and 7 bases lay between the germline ends.